Sequencing of this TCR beta chain was carried out in a study of cytomegalovirus exposure and HLA in healthy donors. Study findings and constraints: Diagnosis of cytomegalovirus status made by the classifier reportedly showed high specificity and sensitivity. V- and J-gene trimming in TCR beta was tied to a missense DCLRE1C variant by an analysis performed later. Specific recognition of CMV antigens was confirmed in vitro for a few chains (all CMV-associated).

There were likely unrecorded immune exposures, though donors were nominally healthy when sampled. Use of 60 Vbeta and 13 Jbeta primers characterized the PCR. Only in-frame clones appear in the TCRdb table, and some are missing; sequencing was by immunoSEQ multiplex PCR. The sample carries about 120,000 clones, more than 70% recorded once. Note on this clone: What it binds is not known.

Sequencing was performed on PBMCs. This TCR came from a man aged 45-65 years in good health and CMV-seropositive.

The CDR3 region has the DNA TGTGCCACCAGCGACCGGGACAGATCCCCTCTTGAGCAGTTCTTC. As protein: CATSDRDRSPLEQFF. The gene calls are TRBV15 and TRBJ2-1; 7 nucleotides align to TRBD1. The CDR3 spans 15 residues. The V segment lost 5 bases and the J segment 9 bases; nucleotides outside the gene matches: 13. CDR1 and CDR2 (germline): LNHNV, YYDKDF (reference sequence). The entire variable domain, with the rest obtained from reference TRBV15 and TRBJ2-1, is as follows: DAMVIQNPRYQVTQFGKPVTLSCSQTLNHNVMYWYQQKSSQAPKLLFHYYDKDFNNEADTPDNFQSRRPNTSFCFLDIRSPGLGDTAMYLCATSDRDRSPLEQFFGPGTRLTVL.